The clone carrying this T cell receptor beta chain was counted a single time. Ipilimumab, 1 mg/kg, started 14 to 28 days after autologous transplant. Through week 26, nivolumab 3 mg/kg IV was given weeks 1, 4, 7, 10, then biweekly. The CDR3 has 13 residues. The V gene lost 4 bases and the J gene lost 3 bases, with 10 bases spanning the gap. Germline V gene data show CDR1 as SGDLS and CDR2 as YYNGEE. This sample was included in a study of ipilimumab plus nivolumab after autologous stem cell transplantation. Study-wide context: Patients received a median of about 5 ipilimumab and 8 or 9 nivolumab doses. The DLBCL cohort had primary refractory and relapsed disease, with 18-month progression-free survival of about 82% and 31%.

Only in-frame clones appear in the TCRdb table, and some are missing; sequencing was by immunoSEQ multiplex PCR. The data show some 24,000 clones, just over 85% seen once. This sequence was found in a male donor with diffuse large B-cell lymphoma. The specimen comprised PBMCs, sampled in a trial of ipilimumab plus nivolumab as post-transplant consolidation. The chain is built from TRBV9 and TRBJ1-2; no firm D call. The DNA for the CDR3 is TGTGCCAGCAGCCCTTCGAGAGACTATGGCTACACCTTC. Its translation is CASSPSRDYGYTF.